Following are 4 T cell receptor beta chains from one sample sequenced in a study of blood T cell repertoires in COVID-19. The table came from immunoSEQ multiplex PCR; TCRdb's copy has only in-frame clones and leaves some out. Here the sample spans approximately 250,000 clones, over 75% being singletons. The sample taken for sequencing was peripheral blood. The receptors were gathered from a human donor in a cohort sampled during active COVID-19.

This clone was counted a single time. The V call is TRBV5-5, the J call TRBJ1-2; perhaps TRBD1 as D (5 bases). Germline V gene data show CDR1 as SGHKS and CDR2 as YYEKEE (reference sequence). This CDR3 has 14 amino acids. The V end was cut by 0 bases, the J end by 4 bases, with 10 bases between. The CDR3: CASSLVDSLYGYTF. The CDR3 region has the DNA TGTGCCAGCAGCTTGGTAGACAGCCTCTATGGCTACACCTTC.

The chain recombines TRBV4-3 with TRBJ1-4; 8 bases align to TRBD1. Trimming at V came to 3 bases and at J to 3 bases, leaving 9 bases not matched to a gene. The CDR3 spans 17 residues. Germline assignment: CDR1 LGHNA and CDR2 YSLEER. The chain's CDR3 is CASSQTGAGWANEKLFF. CDR3 DNA sequence: TGCGCCAGCAGCCAGACAGGGGCGGGCTGGGCTAATGAAAAACTGTTTTTT.

V gene TRBV5-1 combines with J gene TRBJ1-6; a weak D match, TRBD1 (5 bases). Germline-derived CDR1 and CDR2 are SGHRS and YFSETQ. The CDR3 has 15 amino acids. Trimming took off 2 bases at V and 7 bases at J, with 13 bases between the two ends. The CDR3 spells CASSLRWGGNSPLHF. CDR3 nucleotide sequence: TGCGCCAGCAGCTTACGGTGGGGGGGAAATTCACCCCTCCACTTT.

This clone was picked up one time. This chain joins TRBV19 and TRBJ2-3; D is perhaps TRBD2 (5 bases). Trimming left V 4 bases short and J 4 bases short, with 15 bases between. The CDR3 is made up of 15 amino acids. CDR1 is LNHDA, CDR2 SQIVND, per germline (reference sequence). In nucleotides, the CDR3 is TGTGCCAGTAGTAAGTTCGGGGTCTCGTCAGATACGCAGTATTTT. Translation gives CASSKFGVSSDTQYF.